These 2 T cell receptor beta chains came from one sample sequenced in a study of PD-1 blockade in mismatch repair-deficient tumors. This table comes from immunoSEQ multiplex PCR, and its TCRdb copy is limited to in-frame clones, with some not included. The repertoire holds 38,000 or so clones, with roughly 85% as singletons. This specimen was peripheral blood, taken around 76 weeks after starting pembrolizumab. The origin of the receptors is an adult with mismatch repair-deficient cancer.

J is TRBJ2-7 and V is TRBV6-5; 7 bases fit TRBD2. The CDR3 has 15 amino acids. CDR1 is MNHEY, CDR2 SVGAGI, per germline. The V and J ends lost 4 bases and 2 bases, in that order; junction bases with no gene match: 8. The CDR3 here is CASSSPKRGAYEQYF. The CDR3, as DNA: TGTGCCAGCAGTTCCCCCAAGCGGGGAGCCTACGAGCAGTACTTC.

This clone was recorded once. The chain uses TRBV5-8 and TRBJ2-1; D is ambiguous. The CDR3 contains 16 residues. Trimming took off 6 bases at V and 3 bases at J, with 19 bases between the two ends. Per the germline V gene, CDR1 is SGHTS and CDR2 is YDEGEE. The CDR3 region has the DNA TGTGCCAGCAACTATGAGGTAGCTGAATACTACAATGAGCAGTTCTTC. This translates into CASNYEVAEYYNEQFF.